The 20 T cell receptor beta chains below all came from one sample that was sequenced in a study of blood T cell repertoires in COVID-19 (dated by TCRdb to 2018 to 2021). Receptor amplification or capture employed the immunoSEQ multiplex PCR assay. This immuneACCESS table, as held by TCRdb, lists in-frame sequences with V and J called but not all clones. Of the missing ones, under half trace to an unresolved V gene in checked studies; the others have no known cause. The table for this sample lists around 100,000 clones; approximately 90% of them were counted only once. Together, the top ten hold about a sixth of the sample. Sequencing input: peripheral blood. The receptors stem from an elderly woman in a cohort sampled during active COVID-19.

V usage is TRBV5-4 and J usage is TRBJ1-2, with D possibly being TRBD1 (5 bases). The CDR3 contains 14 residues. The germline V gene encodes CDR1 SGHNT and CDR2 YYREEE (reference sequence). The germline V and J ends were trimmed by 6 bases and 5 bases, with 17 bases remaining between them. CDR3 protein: CASTLQGVRYGYTF. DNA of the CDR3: TGTGCCAGCACCCTTCAAGGGGTAAGGTATGGCTACACCTTC.

The CDR3 DNA reads TGTGCCAGTCGATCACAGGCGGGGAGCACTGAAGCTTTCTTT. Its translation: CASRSQAGSTEAFF. The V and J genes are TRBV19 and TRBJ1-1; D is possibly TRBD1 (5 bases). The CDR3 is made up of 14 amino acids. Trimming removed 8 bases at V and 4 bases at J, with 17 bases between. The germline V gene has CDR1 LNHDA and CDR2 SQIVND (reference sequence).

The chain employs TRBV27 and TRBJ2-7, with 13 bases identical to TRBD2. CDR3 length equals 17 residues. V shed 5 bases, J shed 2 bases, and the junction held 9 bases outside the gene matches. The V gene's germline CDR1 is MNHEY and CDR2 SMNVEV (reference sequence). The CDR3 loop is CASSPPGLAGLTYEQYF. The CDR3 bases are TGTGCCAGCAGTCCACCGGGACTAGCGGGATTGACCTACGAGCAGTACTTC.

This chain's CDR3 is CAWSPVWGTGGQETQYF. In DNA form, the CDR3 reads TGTGCCTGGAGCCCCGTATGGGGGACAGGAGGCCAAGAGACCCAGTACTTC. This chain uses TRBV30 with TRBJ2-5; TRBD1 aligns across 8 bases. V shed 3 bases, J shed 1 base, and the junction held 13 bases outside the gene matches. CDR1 is GTSNPN, CDR2 SVGIG, per germline (reference sequence). The CDR3 is made up of 17 amino acids.

CDR3 sequence (DNA): TGTGCCAGCAGCCCTACGGCAGATACGCAGTATTTT. This codes for CASSPTADTQYF. The chain links TRBV7-8 to TRBJ2-3; D remains ambiguous. The CDR3 spans 12 residues. V dropped 5 bases and J dropped 4 bases, with 7 bases sitting between them. Germline CDR1 and CDR2: SGHVS and FQNEAQ.

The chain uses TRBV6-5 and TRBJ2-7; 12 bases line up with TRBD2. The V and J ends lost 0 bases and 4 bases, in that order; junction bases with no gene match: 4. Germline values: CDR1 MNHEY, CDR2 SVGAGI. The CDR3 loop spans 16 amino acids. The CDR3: CASSYSASGRAYEQYF. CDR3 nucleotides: TGTGCCAGCAGTTACTCGGCTAGCGGGAGGGCGTACGAGCAGTACTTC.

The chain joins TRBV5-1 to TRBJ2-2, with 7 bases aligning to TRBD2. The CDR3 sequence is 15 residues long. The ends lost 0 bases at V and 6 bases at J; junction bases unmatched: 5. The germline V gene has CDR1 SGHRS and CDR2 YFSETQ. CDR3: CASSLVAGAAGELFF. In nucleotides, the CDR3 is TGCGCCAGCAGCTTGGTCGCGGGAGCGGCCGGGGAGCTGTTTTTT.

CDR3 in DNA: TGTGCCAGCAGCGGAACGGGACAGGTCGTCTCCAATGAGCAGTTCTTC. Translating gives CASSGTGQVVSNEQFF. The J gene is TRBJ2-1, the V gene TRBV7-9; 8 positions agree with TRBD1. Germline trimming cut 5 bases from V and 6 bases from J; bases unmatched to any gene: 12. Germline lookup yields CDR1 SEHNR and CDR2 FQNEAQ (reference sequence). The CDR3 is 16 residues long.

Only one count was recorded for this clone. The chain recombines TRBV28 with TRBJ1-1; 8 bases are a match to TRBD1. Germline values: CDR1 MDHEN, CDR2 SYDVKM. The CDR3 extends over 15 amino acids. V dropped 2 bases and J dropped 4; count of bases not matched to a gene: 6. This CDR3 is CASSLVGQGGTEAFF. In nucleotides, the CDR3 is TGTGCCAGCAGTTTAGTTGGACAGGGTGGCACTGAAGCTTTCTTT.

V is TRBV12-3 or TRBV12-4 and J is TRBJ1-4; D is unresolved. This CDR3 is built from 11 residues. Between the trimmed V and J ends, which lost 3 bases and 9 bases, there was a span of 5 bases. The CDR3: CASSFEQKLFF. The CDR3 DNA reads TGTGCCAGCAGTTTTGAGCAAAAACTGTTTTTT.

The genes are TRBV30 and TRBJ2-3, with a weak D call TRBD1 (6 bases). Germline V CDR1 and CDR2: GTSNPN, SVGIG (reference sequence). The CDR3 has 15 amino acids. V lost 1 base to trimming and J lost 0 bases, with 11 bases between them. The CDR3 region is CAWSEGDLSTDTQYF. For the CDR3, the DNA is TGTGCCTGGAGTGAGGGGGACCTTAGCACAGATACGCAGTATTTT.

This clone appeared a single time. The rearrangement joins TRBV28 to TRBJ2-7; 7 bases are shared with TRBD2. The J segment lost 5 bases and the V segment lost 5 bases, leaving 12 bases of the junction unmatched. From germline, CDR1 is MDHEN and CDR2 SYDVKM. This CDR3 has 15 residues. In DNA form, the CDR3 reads TGTGCCAGCAGTACAGAGTTCGGGGCGGGAGACGAGCAGTACTTC. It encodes CASSTEFGAGDEQYF.

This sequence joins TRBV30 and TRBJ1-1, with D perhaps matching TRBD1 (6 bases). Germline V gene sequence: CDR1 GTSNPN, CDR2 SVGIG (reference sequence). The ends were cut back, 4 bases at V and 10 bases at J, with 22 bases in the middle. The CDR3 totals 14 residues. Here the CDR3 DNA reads TGTGCCTGGACCAGGGGCCAACCCTCCCGGGCAGCTTTCTTT. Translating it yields CAWTRGQPSRAAFF.

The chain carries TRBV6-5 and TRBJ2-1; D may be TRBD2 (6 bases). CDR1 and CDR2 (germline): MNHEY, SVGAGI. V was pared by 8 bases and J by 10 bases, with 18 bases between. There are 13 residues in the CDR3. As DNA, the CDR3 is TGTGCCAGCGCGGGACTGCTTCGCGGAGAGCAGTTCTTC. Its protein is CASAGLLRGEQFF.

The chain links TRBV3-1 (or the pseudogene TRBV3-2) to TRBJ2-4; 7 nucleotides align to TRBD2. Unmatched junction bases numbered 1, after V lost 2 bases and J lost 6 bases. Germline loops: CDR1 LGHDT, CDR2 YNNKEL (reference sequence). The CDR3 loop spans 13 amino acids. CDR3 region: CASSQPGGNIQYF. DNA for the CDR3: TGTGCCAGCAGCCAACCGGGGGGAAACATTCAGTACTTC.

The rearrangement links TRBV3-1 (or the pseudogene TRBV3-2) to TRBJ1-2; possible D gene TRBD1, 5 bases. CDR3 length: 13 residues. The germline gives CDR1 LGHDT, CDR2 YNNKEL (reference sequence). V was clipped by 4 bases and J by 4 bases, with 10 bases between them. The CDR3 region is CASSRGGGYGYTF. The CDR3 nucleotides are TGTGCCAGCAGCCGGGGCGGTGGCTATGGCTACACCTTC.

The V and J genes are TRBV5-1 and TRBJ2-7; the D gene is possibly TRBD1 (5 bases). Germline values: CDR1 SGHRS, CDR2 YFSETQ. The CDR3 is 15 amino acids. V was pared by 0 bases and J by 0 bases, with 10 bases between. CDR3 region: CASSLGGFNSYEQYF. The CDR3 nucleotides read TGCGCCAGCAGCTTGGGGGGCTTTAACTCCTACGAGCAGTACTTC.

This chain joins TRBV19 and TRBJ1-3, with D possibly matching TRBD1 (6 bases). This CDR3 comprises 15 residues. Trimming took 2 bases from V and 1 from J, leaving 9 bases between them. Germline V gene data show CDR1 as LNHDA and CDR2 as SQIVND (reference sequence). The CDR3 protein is CASSINRVSGNTIYF. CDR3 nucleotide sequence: TGTGCCAGTAGTATAAACAGGGTTTCTGGAAACACCATATATTTT.

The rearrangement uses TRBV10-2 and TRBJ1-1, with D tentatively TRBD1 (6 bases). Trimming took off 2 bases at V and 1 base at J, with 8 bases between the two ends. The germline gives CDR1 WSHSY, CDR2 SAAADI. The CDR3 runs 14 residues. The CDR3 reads CASSEAQGNTEAFF. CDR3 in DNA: TGCGCCAGCAGTGAGGCACAGGGGAACACTGAAGCTTTCTTT.

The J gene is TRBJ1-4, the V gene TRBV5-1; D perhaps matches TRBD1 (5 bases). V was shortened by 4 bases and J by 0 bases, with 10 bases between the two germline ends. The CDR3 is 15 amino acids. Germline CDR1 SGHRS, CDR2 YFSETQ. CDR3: CASSKDTSTNEKLFF. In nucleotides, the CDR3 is TGCGCCAGCAGCAAGGACACTTCAACTAATGAAAAACTGTTTTTT.